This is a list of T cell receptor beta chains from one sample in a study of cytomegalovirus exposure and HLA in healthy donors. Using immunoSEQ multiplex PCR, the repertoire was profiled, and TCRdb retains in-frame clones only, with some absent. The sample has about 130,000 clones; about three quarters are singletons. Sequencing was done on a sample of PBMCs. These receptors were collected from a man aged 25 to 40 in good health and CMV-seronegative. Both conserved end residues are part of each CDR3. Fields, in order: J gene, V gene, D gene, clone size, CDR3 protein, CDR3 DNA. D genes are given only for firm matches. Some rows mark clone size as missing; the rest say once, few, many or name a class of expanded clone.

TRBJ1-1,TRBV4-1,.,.,CASSQHSGKTEAFF,TGCGCCAGCAGCCAACATTCAGGGAAAACTGAAGCTTTCTTT
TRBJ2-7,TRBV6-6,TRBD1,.,CASSYDGTGYMREQYF,TGTGCCAGCAGTTACGACGGGACAGGGTACATGAGGGAGCAGTACTTC
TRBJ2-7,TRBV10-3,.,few,CASNPGSYEQYF,TGTGCCTCGAATCCCGGCTCCTACGAGCAGTACTTC
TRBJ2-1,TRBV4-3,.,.,CASSQDPGIVYDEQFF,TGCGCCAGCAGCCAGGACCCCGGGATTGTGTACGATGAGCAGTTCTTC
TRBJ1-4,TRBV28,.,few,CASSLRTWRTTNEKLFF,TGTGCCAGCAGTCTGAGGACATGGAGAACAACTAATGAAAAACTGTTTTTT
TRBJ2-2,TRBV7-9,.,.,CASSLINTGGELFF,TGTGCCAGCAGCCTTATAAATACGGGCGGGGAGCTGTTTTTT
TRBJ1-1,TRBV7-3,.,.,CASSRQVNTEAFF,TGTGCCAGCAGTCGACAGGTAAACACTGAAGCTTTCTTT
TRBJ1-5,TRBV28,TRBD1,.,CASSFDRTGQTYYQPQHF,TGTGCCAGCAGTTTCGATCGGACAGGGCAAACCTATTATCAGCCCCAGCATTTT
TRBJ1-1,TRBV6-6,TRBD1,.,CASSLDRETEAFF,TGTGCCAGCAGCCTCGACAGGGAGACTGAAGCTTTCTTT
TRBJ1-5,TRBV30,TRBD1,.,CAWSVRDRGVSNQPQHF,TGTGCCTGGAGTGTACGGGACAGGGGAGTTAGCAATCAGCCCCAGCATTTT